This T cell receptor (beta chain) originates from a study of graft-versus-host responses after intestinal transplantation. Only in-frame clones appear in the TCRdb table, and some are missing; sequencing was by immunoSEQ multiplex PCR. This table has about 100,000 clones, approximately 84% appearing once. Germline values: CDR1 MNHNS, CDR2 SASEGT. The ends lost 6 bases at V and 3 bases at J; junction bases unmatched: 1. The CDR3 is 14 residues long. The table lists this clone with a few counts. Antigen: not known. The clonotype originates from a human donor who was the organ donor for an intestinal transplant. V is TRBV6-1 and J is TRBJ2-2; TRBD2 matches 10 bases. The sample here was unstimulated CD4+ T cells sorted from spleen or lymph node cells, taken before transplant. The CDR3 DNA is TGTGCCAGCAGAGCGGGGGGGGACACCGGGGAGCTGTTTTTT. It codes for CASRAGGDTGELFF.